This TCR beta chain originates from a study of STAT5B mutations in CD4+ large granular lymphocyte leukemia. Study-level results: About 24% of private leukemic clonotypes occurred rarely in other patients' non-leukemic repertoires. Top patient clones used TRBV06 genes more often: 8/27 versus 2/35 in controls.

Trimming took 5 bases from V and 4 from J, leaving 16 bases between them. CDR1 is MNHNS and CDR2 is SASEGT in the germline V gene. CDR3 length equals 15 residues. With regard to this clone: Antigen specificity is unknown.

Per the authors' pipeline: Productive clonotypes were detectable down to 2.59 x 10-5 frequency. Only in-frame clones appear in the TCRdb table, and some are missing; sequencing was by immunoSEQ multiplex PCR. For V, J and clone size, that table is used; D and trimming come from the DNA. The top ten clones hold less than 9% of a sample with more than 30,000 clones, about 80% of them seen once. The gene calls are TRBV6-1 and TRBJ2-3; a possible D gene is TRBD1 (6 bases). The receptor comes from a human donor in good health. The specimen was CD4+ T cells from blood buffy coats. The CDR3 sequence: CASSPGTIGADTQYF. The CDR3 DNA follows: TGTGCCAGCAGTCCCGGGACAATCGGCGCAGATACGCAGTATTTT.